Listed here are 22 T cell receptor beta chains from one sample, sequenced in a study of control samples from healthy donors and cancer patients (dated by TCRdb to the early 2020s). The receptor library was made with the immunoSEQ multiplex PCR assay. TCRdb retrieved this table from immuneACCESS and kept in-frame rearrangements only. Not all clones are present; in checked studies, unresolved V genes account for under half, and no reason is known for the remainder. In all, the sample holds around 140,000 clones, and 93% of those were seen once. Clones ranked in the top ten supply 5.8% of the sample. The sample was blood. All receptors derive from a man aged 18 to 35 in good health.

This chain uses TRBV7-2 with TRBJ2-7; 8 nucleotides align to TRBD1. This CDR3 spans 14 amino acids. V lost 5 bases to trimming and J lost 2 bases; unmatched junction nucleotides: 5. In germline, CDR1 is SGHTA, CDR2 FQGNSA. CDR3 residues: CASSAGDRPYEQYF. CDR3 nucleotide sequence: TGTGCCAGCAGCGCAGGGGACAGGCCCTACGAGCAGTACTTC.

This chain links TRBV2 with TRBJ1-2; TRBD1 matches at 7 bases. Unmatched junction bases numbered 1, after V lost 2 bases and J lost 1 base. Germline V gene lookup returns CDR1 SNHLY and CDR2 FYNNEI. This CDR3 has 14 amino acids. The CDR3 DNA sequence: TGTGCCAGCAGTGAACGGGACAGTAACTATGGCTACACCTTC. As protein: CASSERDSNYGYTF.

The J gene is TRBJ2-1, the V gene TRBV4-3, with TRBD1 identical over 7 bases. The CDR3 is made up of 17 amino acids. Germline loops: CDR1 LGHNA, CDR2 YSLEER. With 1 base clipped from V and 4 bases from J, the junction kept 10 bases outside the gene matches. CDR3 coding DNA: TGCGCCAGCAGCCAAGCTAGGCCGGCAGGGGGTTACAATGAGCAGTTCTTC. Protein product: CASSQARPAGGYNEQFF.

The CDR3 is CASSLLAESSYEQYF. The DNA for the CDR3 is TGTGCCAGCAGCTTACTAGCGGAGTCCTCCTACGAGCAGTACTTC. The chain is built from TRBV6-5 and TRBJ2-7, with 8 positions matching TRBD2. Trimming cost V 6 bases and J 0 bases; bases outside gene matches: 7. CDR3 length: 15 amino acids. From germline, CDR1 is MNHEY and CDR2 SVGAGI.

This chain uses TRBV15 with TRBJ2-6; tentatively, D is TRBD2 (5 bases). Trimming shortened V by 3 bases and J by 2 bases, and 8 bases separated the two germline ends. Germline CDR1 is LNHNV and CDR2 is YYDKDF (reference sequence). The CDR3 contains 15 residues. CDR3 nucleotides: TGTGCCACCAGCAGTGGGCGGGCTGGGGCCAACGTCCTGACTTTC. It yields the protein CATSSGRAGANVLTF.

The J gene is TRBJ2-1, the V gene TRBV7-2, with no clear D. This CDR3 has 15 amino acids. Trimming took 3 bases from V and 4 from J, leaving 13 bases between them. Germline V gene data show CDR1 as SGHTA and CDR2 as FQGNSA. CDR3 sequence: CASSFQSQTYNEQFF. The CDR3 DNA sequence: TGTGCCAGCAGCTTTCAGAGCCAGACGTACAATGAGCAGTTCTTC.

V and J are TRBV6-2 or TRBV6-3 and TRBJ1-5; the D is unclear. The germline V gene encodes CDR1 MNHEY and CDR2 SVGEGT. The germline V and J ends were trimmed by 5 bases and 3 bases, with 8 bases remaining between them. This CDR3 comprises 13 residues. The CDR3 DNA follows: TGTGCCAGCAGTCTCCAGTCCAATCAGCCCCAGCATTTT. Its translation is CASSLQSNQPQHF.

This clone was detected many times. J is TRBJ1-6 and V is TRBV27; D gene uncertain. The CDR3 has 14 amino acids. The germline CDR1 and CDR2 sequences are MNHEY and SMNVEV (reference sequence). Trimming removed 3 bases from V and 4 bases from J, with 7 bases in between. CDR3 bases: TGTGCCAGCAGTTTTAGGCAGTATAATTCACCCCTCCACTTT. Translation gives CASSFRQYNSPLHF.

The CDR3 coding sequence is TGCGCCAGCAGCTTGGAGGCAGGGGCTCTAAATCAGCCCCAGCATTTT. Encoded protein: CASSLEAGALNQPQHF. The chain uses TRBV5-1 and TRBJ1-5; TRBD1 might be the D (6 bases). The CDR3 has 16 residues. The ends were cut back, 0 bases at V and 4 bases at J, with 14 bases in the middle. Germline V CDR1 and CDR2: SGHRS, YFSETQ.

This clone was recorded once. The V gene is TRBV7-8, the J gene TRBJ1-1; D is ambiguous. CDR1 and CDR2 from the germline V gene are SGHVS and FQNEAQ. The CDR3 runs 13 residues. The ends were cut back, 6 bases at V and 5 bases at J, with 13 bases in the middle. The CDR3 is CASSHPPRTEAFF. Here the CDR3 DNA reads TGTGCCAGCAGTCATCCCCCACGTACTGAAGCTTTCTTT. The full variable domain, in which reference TRBV7-8 and TRBJ1-1 provide the parts outside the CDR3, is GAGVSQSPRYKVAKRGQDVALRCDPISGHVSLFWYQQALGQGPEFLTYFQNEAQLDKSGLPSDRFFAERPEGSVSTLKIQRTQQEDSAVYLCASSHPPRTEAFFGQGTRLTVV.

The V gene is TRBV11-2, the J gene TRBJ2-7; TRBD2 is a possible D gene (6 bases). Trimming stripped 0 bases from V and 7 bases from J, with 13 bases between. The germline gives CDR1 SGHAT, CDR2 FQNNGV. The CDR3 consists of 14 residues. The CDR3 coding sequence is TGTGCCAGCAGCTTAGACCTGGTCGCGGGGGAGCAGTACTTC. Its translation: CASSLDLVAGEQYF.

The chain joins TRBV19 to TRBJ2-6; D gene ambiguous. Trimming shortened V by 2 bases and J by 1 base, and 6 bases separated the two germline ends. Germline values: CDR1 LNHDA, CDR2 SQIVND (reference sequence). The CDR3 has 15 amino acids. The CDR3 DNA is TGTGCCAGTAGTATACAACCGTCTGGGGCCAACGTCCTGACTTTC. Translating it yields CASSIQPSGANVLTF.

In nucleotides, the CDR3 is TGCGCCAGCAGCCGGGAGGGAGTAGGTTCACCCCTCCACTTT. Its translation is CASSREGVGSPLHF. The chain uses TRBV5-1 and TRBJ1-6; D unresolved. V lost 4 bases to trimming and J lost 9 bases, with 14 bases between them. The germline CDR1 and CDR2 sequences are SGHRS and YFSETQ. The CDR3 is 14 amino acids.

The chain links TRBV6-5 to TRBJ2-1, with 7 nucleotides matching TRBD2. The germline V gene encodes CDR1 MNHEY and CDR2 SVGAGI. This CDR3 is built from 14 residues. J lost 0 bases, V lost 10 bases, and 6 bases had no gene match. The CDR3 DNA reads TGTGCCACTTCCGGGGGGAGCTCCTACAATGAGCAGTTCTTC. Protein sequence: CATSGGSSYNEQFF.

The chain couples TRBV6-1 to TRBJ1-1; no definite D call. CDR3 length: 14 residues. V gave up 3 bases and J gave up 1 base, with 9 bases separating them. The germline gives CDR1 MNHNS, CDR2 SASEGT. The CDR3 DNA reads TGTGCCAGCAGTGAGGGTCCGCAGAACACTGAAGCTTTCTTT. Its protein product is CASSEGPQNTEAFF.

V usage is TRBV10-2 and J usage is TRBJ2-7; a possible D gene is TRBD1 (6 bases). The V end lost 7 bases, the J end lost 3 bases, and 16 bases lay between the germline ends. Germline V lookup: CDR1 WSHSY, CDR2 SAAADI. CDR3 size: 14 residues. The CDR3 DNA sequence: TGCGCCAGCACGGGATTTGAGACAGGCTACGAGCAGTACTTC. It encodes CASTGFETGYEQYF.

The sample holds one count of this clone. The chain uses TRBV7-9 and TRBJ1-4, with 7 bases identical to TRBD1. V trimming: 7 bases; J trimming: 8 bases; junction bases outside the gene matches: 7. The CDR3 runs 13 residues. CDR1 is SEHNR and CDR2 is FQNEAQ in the germline V gene (reference sequence). CDR3 in amino acids: CASTAGGNEKLFF. The CDR3, as DNA: TGTGCCAGCACCGCAGGGGGGAACGAAAAACTGTTTTTT. Supplemented by reference TRBV7-9 and TRBJ1-4, the full variable domain reads DTGVSQNPRHKITKRGQNVTFRCDPISEHNRLYWYRQTLGQGPEFLTYFQNEAQLEKSRLLSDRFSAERPKGSFSTLEIQRTEQGDSAMYLCASTAGGNEKLFFGSGTQLSVL.

V gene TRBV5-6 combines with J gene TRBJ2-7, with 12 bases aligning to TRBD2. The CDR3 has 15 residues. V shed 4 bases and J 5 bases; nucleotides not matched to a gene: 7. Germline lookup yields CDR1 SGHDT and CDR2 YYEEEE. This CDR3 is CASSRRLAGVDEQYF. CDR3 coding DNA: TGTGCCAGCAGCCGCCGACTAGCGGGGGTCGACGAGCAGTACTTC. The whole variable domain, remainder taken from reference TRBV5-6 and TRBJ2-7, is DAGVTQSPTHLIKTRGQQVTLRCSPKSGHDTVSWYQQALGQGPQFIFQYYEEEERQRGNFPDRFSGHQFPNYSSELNVNALLLGDSALYLCASSRRLAGVDEQYFGPGTRLTVT.

The gene calls are TRBV29-1 and TRBJ1-5, with TRBD1 matching over 7 bases. Looked up from germline, CDR1 is SQVTM and CDR2 is ANQGSEA. Trimming took 6 bases from V and 5 from J; bases not matched to a gene: 10. This CDR3 is 14 amino acids long. In DNA form, the CDR3 reads TGCAGCGTCCGAGGGGACAGCTGGGATCAGCCCCAGCATTTT. Residues: CSVRGDSWDQPQHF. Supplemented by reference TRBV29-1 and TRBJ1-5, the full variable domain reads SAVISQKPSRDICQRGTSLTIQCQVDSQVTMMFWYRQQPGQSLTLIATANQGSEATYESGFVIDKFPISRPNLTFSTLTVSNMSPEDSSIYLCSVRGDSWDQPQHFGDGTRLSIL.

This rearrangement joins TRBV20-1 to TRBJ1-3; D unclear. V shed 3 bases and J shed 1 base, with 4 bases lying between them. Germline V gene lookup returns CDR1 DFQATT and CDR2 SNEGSKA (reference sequence). The CDR3 runs to 12 residues. CDR3 sequence: CSASASGNTIYF. The CDR3 DNA reads TGCAGTGCTAGTGCTTCTGGAAACACCATATATTTT.

The chain carries TRBV6-6 and TRBJ2-1; TRBD2 might be the D (6 bases). Germline CDR1 MNHNY, CDR2 SVGAGI (reference sequence). V gave up 4 bases and J gave up 9 bases, with 16 bases separating them. The CDR3 is 14 amino acids. The CDR3 spells CASSFVAEAGEQFF. DNA for the CDR3: TGTGCCAGCAGTTTTGTAGCGGAGGCGGGTGAGCAGTTCTTC.

This clone has only one observation. The chain recombines TRBV29-1 with TRBJ1-1; 8 bases map to TRBD1. In germline, CDR1 is SQVTM, CDR2 ANQGSEA. This CDR3 has 13 amino acids. With V trimmed by 3 bases and J by 4 bases, 4 bases remained unmatched. DNA of the CDR3: TGCAGCGTTGACGGACAGGGAGGCACTGAAGCTTTCTTT. Translation: CSVDGQGGTEAFF. The variable domain in full, completed from reference TRBV29-1 and TRBJ1-1, reads SAVISQKPSRDICQRGTSLTIQCQVDSQVTMMFWYRQQPGQSLTLIATANQGSEATYESGFVIDKFPISRPNLTFSTLTVSNMSPEDSSIYLCSVDGQGGTEAFFGQGTRLTVV.